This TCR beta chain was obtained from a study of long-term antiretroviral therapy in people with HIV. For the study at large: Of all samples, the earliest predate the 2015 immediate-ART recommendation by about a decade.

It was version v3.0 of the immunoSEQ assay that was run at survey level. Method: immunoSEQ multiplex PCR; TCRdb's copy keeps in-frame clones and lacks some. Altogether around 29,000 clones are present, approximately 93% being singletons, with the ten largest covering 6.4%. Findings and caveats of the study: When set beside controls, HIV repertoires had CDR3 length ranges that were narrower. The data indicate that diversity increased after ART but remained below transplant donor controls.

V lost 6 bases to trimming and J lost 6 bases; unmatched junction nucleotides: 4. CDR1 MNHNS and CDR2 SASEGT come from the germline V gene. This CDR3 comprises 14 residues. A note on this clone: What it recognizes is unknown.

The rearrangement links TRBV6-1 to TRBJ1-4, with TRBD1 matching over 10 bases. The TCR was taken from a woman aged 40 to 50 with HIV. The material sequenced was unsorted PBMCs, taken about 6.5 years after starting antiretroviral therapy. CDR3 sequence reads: CASSQTGGDEKLFF. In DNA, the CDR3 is TGTGCCAGCAGCCAGACAGGGGGCGATGAAAAACTGTTTTTT.